The 28 T cell receptor beta chains in this list originate from one sample, sequenced in a study of blood T cell repertoires in COVID-19. Sequencing was performed with immunoSEQ multiplex PCR; in TCRdb, only in-frame clones are kept and a portion is missing. Among about 160,000 clones listed, around 83% were seen once. What was sequenced was peripheral blood. These receptors originate from a woman aged 55-70 years with COVID-19, enrolled during active disease.

In DNA form, the CDR3 reads TGTGCCAGCAGCTTAGCAGCGGGAAGCTACAATGAGCAGTTCTTC. Protein: CASSLAAGSYNEQFF. This chain connects TRBV7-3 to TRBJ2-1; 7 bases map to TRBD2. Germline V CDR1 and CDR2: SGHTA, FQGTGA. The CDR3 loop spans 15 amino acids. V dropped 2 bases and J dropped 3; count of bases not matched to a gene: 4.

V and J are TRBV5-1 and TRBJ2-1; 12 bases match TRBD2. Germline trimming cut 4 bases from V and 4 bases from J; bases unmatched to any gene: 15. CDR3 length: 19 amino acids. From germline, CDR1 is SGHRS and CDR2 YFSETQ. The CDR3 coding sequence is TGCGCCAGCAGCCCGGCCCATACTAGCGGGAGGCCAGAATACAATGAGCAGTTCTTC. Translated: CASSPAHTSGRPEYNEQFF.

The CDR3 spells CASSRVTGQGYNEQFF. The CDR3 region has the DNA TGTGCCAGCAGCCGCGTTACGGGACAGGGCTACAATGAGCAGTTCTTC. The J gene is TRBJ2-1, the V gene TRBV7-8; 9 bases are a match to TRBD1. V was clipped by 5 bases and J by 3 bases; unmatched bases: 8. Germline V gene lookup returns CDR1 SGHVS and CDR2 FQNEAQ. This CDR3 contains 16 residues.

This chain uses TRBV21-1 with TRBJ1-4; the tabulated D call, TRBD1, remains unverified against the DNA. TRBV21-1 is a pseudogene segment. The CDR3 length is 16 residues. The CDR3 nucleotides read TGTGCCAGCAGCACGGACAGGGGGCAGGGTAATGAAAAACTGTTTTTT. Its protein product is CASSTDRGQGNEKLFF.

The V and J genes are TRBV6-1 and TRBJ1-2; TRBD1 agrees at 7 bases. From germline, CDR1 is MNHNS and CDR2 SASEGT. J lost 6 bases, V lost 0 bases, and 4 bases had no gene match. This CDR3 contains 14 residues. The CDR3 DNA follows: TGTGCCAGCAGTGAAGCGAGGGGGCGGGATGGCTACACCTTC. Protein product: CASSEARGRDGYTF.

The gene calls are TRBV7-6 and TRBJ2-1; tentatively, D is TRBD2 (7 bases). Germline CDR1 reads SGHVS; CDR2 reads FNYEAQ. The CDR3 has 16 residues. V was cut by 5 bases and J by 1 base, with 15 bases left in between. CDR3 nucleotides: TGTGCCAGCAGCCCGACGAGCGGGACATCCTACAATGAGCAGTTCTTC. Translated: CASSPTSGTSYNEQFF.

Worth noting for this clone: The same CDR3 also results from other DNA sequences found in this sample. J is TRBJ1-1 and V is TRBV19; D remains unclear. The germline CDR1 and CDR2 sequences are LNHDA and SQIVND (reference sequence). This CDR3 has 13 amino acids. V lost 3 bases and J lost 1, with 6 bases in between. CDR3 DNA sequence: TGTGCCAGTAGTATTGGGCGGAACACTGAAGCTTTCTTT. Translating it yields CASSIGRNTEAFF. Full variable domain (rest looked up from reference TRBV19 and TRBJ1-1): DGGITQSPKYLFRKEGQNVTLSCEQNLNHDAMYWYRQDPGQGLRLIYYSQIVNDFQKGDIAEGYSVSREKKESFPLTVTSAQKNPTAFYLCASSIGRNTEAFFGQGTRLTVV.

The chain's CDR3 is CASSFDSENEKLFF. CDR3 nucleotides: TGCGCCAGCAGCTTTGACAGCGAAAATGAAAAACTGTTTTTT. The rearrangement links TRBV5-1 to TRBJ1-4; a possible D gene is TRBD1 (5 bases). This CDR3 is 14 amino acids long. The germline gives CDR1 SGHRS, CDR2 YFSETQ. Between the trimmed V and J ends, which lost 2 bases and 5 bases, there was a span of 10 bases.

This sequence joins TRBV5-6 and TRBJ1-2; D possibly corresponds to TRBD1 (6 bases). Deletions cut 4 bases from V and 4 bases from J, with 14 bases between. There are 14 residues in the CDR3. The germline V gene has CDR1 SGHDT and CDR2 YYEEEE. The chain's CDR3 is CASSPRQAVYGYTF. CDR3 in DNA: TGTGCCAGCAGCCCCCGACAGGCTGTCTATGGCTACACCTTC.

V is TRBV29-1 and J is TRBJ2-1; 12 bases match TRBD2. V lost 7 bases to trimming and J lost 4 bases; unmatched junction nucleotides: 5. Germline loops: CDR1 SQVTM, CDR2 ANQGSEA. This CDR3 is 14 amino acids long. For the CDR3, the DNA is TGCAGCGCCCAACTAGCGGGAGGTTACAATGAGCAGTTCTTC. Protein sequence: CSAQLAGGYNEQFF.

The chain is built from TRBV3-1 (or the pseudogene TRBV3-2) and TRBJ2-1; 9 bases are a match to TRBD2. Germline V gene data show CDR1 as LGHDT and CDR2 as YNNKEL (reference sequence). The CDR3 contains 17 residues. Unmatched junction bases numbered 9, after V lost 0 bases and J lost 6 bases. The CDR3 loop reads CASSQEGAGGQINEQFF. The CDR3 DNA is TGTGCCAGCAGCCAAGAGGGAGCGGGAGGCCAAATCAATGAGCAGTTCTTC.

The V and J genes are TRBV19 and TRBJ1-2; D not resolved. The germline gives CDR1 LNHDA, CDR2 SQIVND (reference sequence). The CDR3 extends over 13 amino acids. Trimming removed 6 bases from V and 1 base from J, with 9 bases in between. The CDR3 sequence is CASSERGNYGYTF. The DNA of the CDR3 is TGTGCCAGTAGCGAGAGAGGTAACTATGGCTACACCTTC.

The rearrangement joins TRBV7-8 to TRBJ2-5, with TRBD2 identical over 9 bases. The CDR3 consists of 15 residues. Germline V lookup: CDR1 SGHVS, CDR2 FQNEAQ. The V segment lost 5 bases and the J segment 2 bases; nucleotides outside the gene matches: 6. DNA of the CDR3: TGTGCCAGCAGCGGAGCTAGCGGGGCTCAAGAGACCCAGTACTTC. Translation: CASSGASGAQETQYF.

The count of this clone is one. The chain is built from TRBV5-1 and TRBJ2-7, with D perhaps TRBD2 (6 bases). This CDR3 comprises 14 residues. V was shortened by 4 bases and J by 3 bases, with 14 bases between the two germline ends. Germline assignment: CDR1 SGHRS and CDR2 YFSETQ. The CDR3 is CASSLDVRGYEQYF. CDR3 nucleotides: TGCGCCAGCAGCCTCGATGTGCGGGGCTACGAGCAGTACTTC.

In its sample, this clone was seen many times. The rearrangement uses TRBV2 and TRBJ1-5; tentatively, D is TRBD1 (6 bases). The CDR3 runs 16 residues. The germline V gene has CDR1 SNHLY and CDR2 FYNNEI. Trimming left V 6 bases short and J 4 bases short, with 19 bases between. The DNA of the CDR3 is TGTGCCAGCAGGAGCGATCCTACAGGGTGGAATCAGCCCCAGCATTTT. Translated, it gives CASRSDPTGWNQPQHF.

This chain uses TRBV9 with TRBJ2-3; D gene ambiguous. Per the germline V gene, CDR1 is SGDLS and CDR2 is YYNGEE. The CDR3 runs 14 residues. The V and J ends lost 3 bases and 0 bases respectively, with 8 bases between them. CDR3 DNA sequence: TGTGCCAGCAGCGCCGACTCTAGCACAGATACGCAGTATTTT. Translated: CASSADSSTDTQYF. The entire variable domain, with the rest obtained from reference TRBV9 and TRBJ2-3, is as follows: DSGVTQTPKHLITATGQRVTLRCSPRSGDLSVYWYQQSLDQGLQFLIQYYNGEERAKGNILERFSAQQFPDLHSELNLSSLELGDSALYFCASSADSSTDTQYFGPGTRLTVL.

This sequence joins TRBV5-1 and TRBJ1-3; D is perhaps TRBD1 (6 bases). This CDR3 spans 13 amino acids. Trimming stripped 6 bases from V and 4 bases from J, with 11 bases between. The germline CDR1 and CDR2 sequences are SGHRS and YFSETQ. CDR3: CASTTGPGNTIYF. The CDR3 region has the DNA TGCGCCAGCACGACAGGCCCCGGAAACACCATATATTTT.

The rearrangement uses TRBV7-6 and TRBJ2-5; D not certain. Trimming left V 2 bases short and J 1 base short, with 17 bases between. CDR1 is SGHVS, CDR2 FNYEAQ, per germline. The CDR3 is 17 amino acids. The CDR3 is CASSLRGPPIPQETQYF. The DNA of the CDR3 is TGTGCCAGCAGCTTACGCGGTCCCCCCATCCCCCAAGAGACCCAGTACTTC. Based on the CDR3 plus reference TRBV7-6 and TRBJ2-5, the full variable domain is GAGVSQSPRYKVTKRGQDVALRCDPISGHVSLYWYRQALGQGPEFLTYFNYEAQQDKSGLPNDRFSAERPEGSISTLTIQRTEQRDSAMYRCASSLRGPPIPQETQYFGPGTRLLVL.

The chain uses TRBV7-9 and TRBJ2-1; 8 bases align to TRBD2. With 1 base clipped from V and 9 bases from J, the junction kept 5 bases outside the gene matches. Germline-derived CDR1 and CDR2 are SEHNR and FQNEAQ (reference sequence). The CDR3 has 14 residues. CDR3 sequence: CASSLVRGAGEQFF. The CDR3 DNA reads TGTGCCAGCAGCTTAGTGCGGGGGGCTGGTGAGCAGTTCTTC.

The chain combines TRBV7-8 with TRBJ2-1, with TRBD2 matching over 8 bases. The trim removed 4 bases at V and 8 bases at J, leaving 7 bases unmatched. This CDR3 has 14 residues. Germline V CDR1 and CDR2: SGHVS, FQNEAQ. The CDR3 DNA follows: TGTGCCAGCAGCTCCGGACTAGCTCGGGATGAGCAGTTCTTC. It is translated as CASSSGLARDEQFF.

The chain uses TRBV5-5 and TRBJ2-6; 10 bases are a match to TRBD1. CDR1 is SGHKS and CDR2 is YYEKEE in the germline V gene (reference sequence). Germline trimming cut 0 bases from V and 3 bases from J; bases unmatched to any gene: 3. The CDR3 has 17 residues. The CDR3, as DNA: TGTGCCAGCAGCTTGGGACAGGGGGCAGGTGGGGCCAACGTCCTGACTTTC. Protein: CASSLGQGAGGANVLTF.

The J gene is TRBJ1-2, the V gene TRBV10-3, with TRBD1 matching 9 bases. CDR3 size: 11 residues. Per germline, CDR1 ENHRY and CDR2 SYGVKD. J gave up 6 bases and V 10 bases, and 3 bases lay outside the gene matches. The CDR3 is CATGTGNGYTF. CDR3 DNA sequence: TGTGCCACCGGGACAGGGAATGGCTACACCTTC.

Only a few counts were recorded for this clone. The chain links TRBV18 to TRBJ1-3; 9 bases map to TRBD1. The CDR3 is 15 residues long. With 9 bases clipped from V and 4 bases from J, the junction kept 10 bases outside the gene matches. Germline V gene lookup returns CDR1 KGHSH and CDR2 LQKENI. CDR3 amino acids: CASSVGQGSGNTIYF. The CDR3, as DNA: TGTGCCAGTTCGGTGGGACAGGGATCCGGAAACACCATATATTTT.

V gene TRBV5-1 combines with J gene TRBJ2-5; D unclear. The germline gives CDR1 SGHRS, CDR2 YFSETQ. The V gene lost 4 bases and the J gene lost 2 bases, with 6 bases spanning the gap. The CDR3 has 12 amino acids. CDR3 in amino acids: CASSQSQETQYF. Written as DNA, the CDR3 is TGCGCCAGCAGCCAGTCACAAGAGACCCAGTACTTC.

The rearrangement links TRBV5-1 to TRBJ1-2, with 12 nucleotides matching TRBD1. The CDR3 has 15 amino acids. The germline CDR1 and CDR2 sequences are SGHRS and YFSETQ. J was trimmed by 4 bases and V by 2 bases; bases with no gene match: 3. CDR3 coding DNA: TGCGCCAGCAGCTTAGGGACAGGGGGCCCCTATGGCTACACCTTC. It yields the protein CASSLGTGGPYGYTF.

The chain recombines TRBV7-9 with TRBJ1-1; D call uncertain. V was trimmed by 1 base and J by 3 bases, leaving 6 bases between them. The CDR3 runs to 13 residues. Germline-derived CDR1 and CDR2 are SEHNR and FQNEAQ (reference sequence). The CDR3 sequence is CASSLEQHTEAFF. The CDR3 DNA sequence: TGTGCCAGCAGCTTAGAACAGCACACTGAAGCTTTCTTT.

The gene calls are TRBV25-1 and TRBJ2-3; TRBD2 aligns across 7 bases. The germline gives CDR1 MGHDK, CDR2 SYGVNS. J gave up 3 bases and V 8 bases, and 8 bases lay outside the gene matches. The CDR3 runs to 14 residues. CDR3 sequence reads: CASSQRGATDTQYF. In nucleotides, the CDR3 is TGTGCCAGCTCACAGCGGGGCGCGACAGATACGCAGTATTTT. Together with reference TRBV25-1 and TRBJ2-3, the CDR3 gives the full variable domain: EADIYQTPRYLVIGTGKKITLECSQTMGHDKMYWYQQDPGMELHLIHYSYGVNSTEKGDLSSESTVSRIRTEHFPLTLESARPSHTSQYLCASSQRGATDTQYFGPGTRLTVL.

The table lists this clone with a few counts. The chain couples TRBV6-5 to TRBJ2-1; TRBD2 might be the D (6 bases). Germline V CDR1 and CDR2: MNHEY, SVGAGI. The CDR3 totals 13 residues. The V gene lost 6 bases and the J gene lost 4 bases, with 10 bases spanning the gap. CDR3 DNA: TGTGCCAGCAGGGATAGCGGTTACAATGAGCAGTTCTTC. This translates into CASRDSGYNEQFF.